The rows below give T cell receptor beta chains drawn from one sample of a study of cytotoxic CD8 clonotypes in ibrutinib-treated CLL. Method: immunoSEQ multiplex PCR; TCRdb's copy keeps in-frame clones and lacks some. The repertoire holds about 24,000 clones, about 69% seen once, with approximately 46% in the top ten. Source: PBMCs, taken after 12 months of ibrutinib treatment. These TCRs come from a human donor with chronic lymphocytic leukemia. The CDR3 runs from the conserved cysteine through the conserved F or W. Fields, in order: J gene, V gene, D gene, clone size, CDR3 DNA, CDR3 protein. The D gene is left open where the match is weak. Only part of the rows carry a size: once, few, many, or a class if the clone is expanded.

J gene: TRBJ1-2
V gene: TRBV6-1
D gene: .
clone size: .
CDR3 DNA: TGTGCCAGCACGATCGTACAGGCCACCGTCTATGGCTACACCTTC
CDR3 protein: CASTIVQATVYGYTF

J gene: TRBJ2-1
V gene: TRBV5-4
D gene: TRBD1
clone size: .
CDR3 DNA: TGTGCCAGCAGCTGGGGACAGGAAAACAATGAGCAGTTCTTC
CDR3 protein: CASSWGQENNEQFF

J gene: TRBJ2-4
V gene: TRBV19
D gene: .
clone size: once
CDR3 DNA: TGTGCCAGTAGTATACCCTCTGGGGCCAAAAACATTCAGTACTTC
CDR3 protein: CASSIPSGAKNIQYF

J gene: TRBJ2-7
V gene: TRBV21-1
D gene: .
clone size: .
CDR3 DNA: TGTGCCAGCGGAGCACTTAGGACAGGATCATCCTACGAGCAGTACTTC
CDR3 protein: CASGALRTGSSYEQYF

J gene: TRBJ1-1
V gene: TRBV28
D gene: .
clone size: .
CDR3 DNA: TGTGCCAGCAGTTTGGCAGGAAAAACTGAAGCTTTCTTT
CDR3 protein: CASSLAGKTEAFF

J gene: TRBJ2-7
V gene: TRBV6-6
D gene: .
clone size: .
CDR3 DNA: TGTGCCAGCACTAGGTCATACGAGCAGTACTTC
CDR3 protein: CASTRSYEQYF

J gene: TRBJ2-2
V gene: TRBV30
D gene: .
clone size: .
CDR3 DNA: TGTGCCTGGAGTGTTCGCGGGGAGCTGTTTTTT
CDR3 protein: CAWSVRGELFF

J gene: TRBJ2-3
V gene: TRBV5-8
D gene: .
clone size: .
CDR3 DNA: TGTGCCAGCAGCTTCGGGGGGCGACTCACAGATACGCAGTATTTT
CDR3 protein: CASSFGGRLTDTQYF

J gene: TRBJ1-4
V gene: TRBV30
D gene: TRBD1
clone size: .
CDR3 DNA: TGTGCCTGGAGTTGGGGCAGGGGGCACGAAAAACTGTTTTTT
CDR3 protein: CAWSWGRGHEKLFF

J gene: TRBJ2-3
V gene: TRBV2
D gene: .
clone size: .
CDR3 DNA: TGTGCCAGCAGTGGCCCCAACACAGATACGCAGTATTTT
CDR3 protein: CASSGPNTDTQYF